The 31 T cell receptor beta chains below all came from one sample that was sequenced in a study of control samples from healthy donors and cancer patients. Produced via immunoSEQ multiplex PCR; TCRdb's table is partial and in-frame only. The data show 70,000 or so clones, roughly 80% seen once. The sequencing sample was made of blood. These receptors came from a man aged 45-65 years in good health.

The V and J genes are TRBV5-1 and TRBJ2-3; TRBD2 is a possible D gene (5 bases). CDR1 is SGHRS and CDR2 is YFSETQ in the germline V gene. The CDR3 contains 15 residues. Trimming cost V 0 bases and J 0 bases, with 8 bases left between them. The CDR3 sequence: CASSLDGRSTDTQYF. CDR3 DNA: TGCGCCAGCAGCTTGGATGGGAGAAGCACAGATACGCAGTATTTT.

This chain joins TRBV6-1 and TRBJ1-1; possibly TRBD1 for D (5 bases). Germline loops: CDR1 MNHNS, CDR2 SASEGT. The length of the CDR3 is 15 residues. The V end was cut by 3 bases, the J end by 0 bases, with 11 bases between. The CDR3 coding sequence is TGTGCCAGCAGTGAGGGGCAGGGAATGAACACTGAAGCTTTCTTT. Translated, it gives CASSEGQGMNTEAFF.

The count of this clone is one. This rearrangement joins TRBV5-6 to TRBJ2-7; 7 bases are shared with TRBD1. The germline V gene has CDR1 SGHDT and CDR2 YYEEEE. This CDR3 has 14 residues. The V segment lost 4 bases and the J segment 1 base; nucleotides outside the gene matches: 5. CDR3 in DNA: TGTGCCAGCAGCCCGGACAGGTTATCCTACGAGCAGTACTTC. It translates to CASSPDRLSYEQYF.

The chain carries TRBV15 and TRBJ2-7; 9 positions match TRBD2. V lost 1 base and J lost 7; bases outside the gene matches: 8. This CDR3 is 15 amino acids long. Germline lookup yields CDR1 LNHNV and CDR2 YYDKDF (reference sequence). CDR3 in DNA: TGTGCCACCAGCAGAGGGGCGGGAGGGCCGTGGGAGCAGTACTTC. Protein: CATSRGAGGPWEQYF.

This clone was detected once. CDR3 in DNA: TGCGCCAGCAGCCATGACCGAGAAGGACAACTATACAATGAGCAGTTCTTC. This sequence encodes CASSHDREGQLYNEQFF. The V and J genes are TRBV4-1 and TRBJ2-1, with D possibly TRBD1 on 5 matching bases. Between the trimmed V and J ends, which lost 3 bases and 4 bases, there was a span of 19 bases. From germline, CDR1 is MGHRA and CDR2 YSYEKL. The CDR3 runs to 17 residues.

The genes are TRBV7-2 and TRBJ2-3, with a weak D call TRBD1 (5 bases). This CDR3 is 14 amino acids long. Germline CDR1 SGHTA, CDR2 FQGNSA. V was clipped by 5 bases and J by 3 bases, with 12 bases between them. The CDR3 sequence: CASSAGWRTDTQYF. As DNA, the CDR3 is TGTGCCAGCAGCGCAGGGTGGAGAACAGATACGCAGTATTTT. The full variable domain, with the rest looked up from reference TRBV7-2 and TRBJ2-3, is GAGVSQSPSNKVTEKGKDVELRCDPISGHTALYWYRQSLGQGLEFLIYFQGNSAPDKSGLPSDRFSAERTGGSVSTLTIQRTQQEDSAVYLCASSAGWRTDTQYFGPGTRLTVL.

The V and J genes are TRBV5-4 and TRBJ2-3, with 7 bases matching TRBD2. J lost 2 bases, V lost 0 bases, and 6 bases had no gene match. Germline V CDR1 and CDR2: SGHNT, YYREEE (reference sequence). The CDR3 runs to 16 residues. Written as DNA, the CDR3 is TGTGCCAGCAGCTTGGGAGCGGGGTCCCCCACAGATACGCAGTATTTT. Protein: CASSLGAGSPTDTQYF. Full variable domain (rest looked up from reference TRBV5-4 and TRBJ2-3): ETGVTQSPTHLIKTRGQQVTLRCSSQSGHNTVSWYQQALGQGPQFIFQYYREEENGRGNFPPRFSGLQFPNYSSELNVNALELDDSALYLCASSLGAGSPTDTQYFGPGTRLTVL.

This sequence joins TRBV6-6 and TRBJ2-1; 9 positions match TRBD2. Unmatched junction bases numbered 3, after V lost 2 bases and J lost 7 bases. Looked up from germline, CDR1 is MNHNY and CDR2 is SVGAGI (reference sequence). The CDR3 totals 14 residues. As DNA, the CDR3 is TGTGCCAGCAGTTACAGCGGACTAGCGAATGAGCAGTTCTTC. This sequence encodes CASSYSGLANEQFF.

The chain combines TRBV6-4 with TRBJ1-1; D unresolved. The CDR3 has 13 residues. Germline CDR1 and CDR2: MRHNA and SNTAGT. V dropped 0 bases and J dropped 2 bases, with 4 bases sitting between them. The CDR3 loop reads CASSDSDNTEAFF. In nucleotides, the CDR3 is TGTGCCAGCAGTGACTCGGACAACACTGAAGCTTTCTTT.

V usage is TRBV5-4 and J usage is TRBJ2-3; 9 bases fit TRBD1. CDR1 is SGHNT, CDR2 YYREEE, per germline (reference sequence). V gave up 1 base and J gave up 0 bases; unmatched junction bases: 3. CDR3 length equals 16 residues. CDR3 residues: CASSLQTGGSTDTQYF. CDR3 sequence (DNA): TGTGCCAGCAGCTTGCAGACAGGGGGGAGCACAGATACGCAGTATTTT.

The J gene is TRBJ2-5, the V gene TRBV24-1, with D tentatively TRBD1 or TRBD2 (5 bases each). Germline V lookup: CDR1 KGHDR, CDR2 SFDVKD. The CDR3 spans 13 residues. Trimming removed 3 bases from V and 5 bases from J, with 9 bases in between. This CDR3 reads CATSDPGRETQYF. CDR3 nucleotides: TGTGCCACCAGTGATCCGGGGCGGGAGACCCAGTACTTC.

This clone was counted only a few times. This chain connects TRBV7-9 to TRBJ2-6, with TRBD1 identical over 10 bases. Per germline, CDR1 SEHNR and CDR2 FQNEAQ (reference sequence). J lost 2 bases, V lost 8 bases, and 0 bases had no gene match. The CDR3 consists of 14 residues. CDR3 coding DNA: TGTGCCAGCGGGACAGGGGCTGGGGCCAACGTCCTGACTTTC. It codes for CASGTGAGANVLTF.

Here the CDR3 reads CASSAGQGNYGYTF. CDR3 DNA: TGTGCCAGCAGTGCGGGACAGGGGAACTATGGCTACACCTTC. The chain has TRBV25-1 and TRBJ1-2, with 10 bases that match TRBD1. The junction had 1 base not matched to a gene; V was cut back by 4 bases and J by 2 bases. The germline V gene encodes CDR1 MGHDK and CDR2 SYGVNS. This CDR3 is built from 14 residues.

The chain links TRBV6-1 to TRBJ1-3, with D unclear. Germline V lookup: CDR1 MNHNS, CDR2 SASEGT. Trimming shortened V by 3 bases and J by 1 base, and 13 bases separated the two germline ends. This CDR3 is 16 amino acids long. The DNA for the CDR3 is TGTGCCAGCAGTGACCTGGTTAGGATTTCTGGAAACACCATATATTTT. This encodes CASSDLVRISGNTIYF.

The rearrangement joins TRBV6-5 to TRBJ2-3, with TRBD2 identical over 9 bases. Unmatched junction bases numbered 6, after V lost 6 bases and J lost 5 bases. This CDR3 is 14 amino acids long. Germline V gene lookup returns CDR1 MNHEY and CDR2 SVGAGI. The CDR3 region is CASSPGLARDTQYF. The CDR3 bases are TGTGCCAGCAGCCCGGGACTAGCCCGAGATACGCAGTATTTT.

This clone was observed a handful of times. This chain connects TRBV7-9 to TRBJ1-1; D gene ambiguous. Between the trimmed V and J ends, which lost 1 base and 2 bases, there was a span of 5 bases. The CDR3 is 13 amino acids. Germline V gene sequence: CDR1 SEHNR, CDR2 FQNEAQ (reference sequence). As DNA, the CDR3 is TGTGCCAGCAGCTTAGAATACAACACTGAAGCTTTCTTT. Translating gives CASSLEYNTEAFF.

The rearrangement links TRBV7-2 to TRBJ2-7, with D hard to call. Per germline, CDR1 SGHTA and CDR2 FQGNSA. V gave up 5 bases and J gave up 7 bases, with 12 bases separating them. The length of the CDR3 is 12 residues. The CDR3 DNA is TGTGCCAGCAGCCAGCCTCCGGAGGAGCAGTACTTC. Encoded protein: CASSQPPEEQYF.

This clone was seen only a few times. The chain recombines TRBV30 with TRBJ1-1; unclear D gene. V lost 0 bases and J lost 0, with 20 bases in between. Germline-derived CDR1 and CDR2 are GTSNPN and SVGIG (reference sequence). This CDR3 is 18 amino acids long. The CDR3 nucleotides read TGTGCCTGGAGTGTACTATTCCCTCGGTTGGGGATGAACACTGAAGCTTTCTTT. Residues: CAWSVLFPRLGMNTEAFF.

The chain recombines TRBV28 with TRBJ1-1; 7 nucleotides agree with TRBD1. The V segment lost 7 bases and the J segment 1 base; nucleotides outside the gene matches: 9. The CDR3 length is 15 residues. Germline CDR1 reads MDHEN; CDR2 reads SYDVKM. In nucleotides, the CDR3 is TGTGCCAGCAAAAGGGAGGGGGCCGGGAACACTGAAGCTTTCTTT. Its translation: CASKREGAGNTEAFF.

The DNA of the CDR3 is TGTGCCAGCAGCTTAGCCCCTTGGGGCGCGAGGCTAGCGGAGTCCAATGAGCAGTTCTTC. The encoded protein is CASSLAPWGARLAESNEQFF. The gene calls are TRBV7-8 and TRBJ2-1; 7 bases match TRBD2. This CDR3 spans 20 amino acids. The germline V gene has CDR1 SGHVS and CDR2 FQNEAQ. The J segment lost 6 bases and the V segment lost 0 bases, leaving 20 bases of the junction unmatched.

The chain has TRBV25-1 and TRBJ1-4, with no clear D. The CDR3 runs to 14 residues. Trimming cost V 3 bases and J 0 bases, with 5 bases left between them. The V gene's germline CDR1 is MGHDK and CDR2 SYGVNS. In DNA, the CDR3 is TGTGCCAGCAGTGACTGGGCAACTAATGAAAAACTGTTTTTT. Translated, it gives CASSDWATNEKLFF.

The chain is built from TRBV6-2 or TRBV6-3 and TRBJ2-7; 7 nucleotides align to TRBD1. In germline, CDR1 is MNHEY, CDR2 SVGEGT. V shed 2 bases, J shed 3 bases, and the junction held 7 bases outside the gene matches. The CDR3 spans 15 residues. The CDR3 DNA is TGTGCCAGCAGTTACGCCTCGGGACAGTACTACGAGCAGTACTTC. It translates to CASSYASGQYYEQYF.

The chain carries TRBV6-6 and TRBJ2-3; TRBD1 aligns across 9 bases. Per germline, CDR1 MNHNY and CDR2 SVGAGI (reference sequence). This CDR3 is 15 amino acids long. V trimming: 4 bases; J trimming: 1 base; junction bases outside the gene matches: 3. The CDR3 sequence is CASSSGQGGTDTQYF. The CDR3 region has the DNA TGTGCCAGCAGTTCGGGACAGGGCGGCACAGATACGCAGTATTTT.

This chain joins TRBV28 and TRBJ1-2, with D perhaps TRBD1 (5 bases). CDR3 length: 13 residues. Trimming took off 2 bases at V and 4 bases at J, with 8 bases between the two ends. The V gene's germline CDR1 is MDHEN and CDR2 SYDVKM. As DNA, the CDR3 is TGTGCCAGCAGTTTAGTGGGGCCCTATGGCTACACCTTC. This sequence encodes CASSLVGPYGYTF.

The V gene is TRBV11-3, the J gene TRBJ1-1; possible D gene TRBD1, 5 bases. Trimming left V 3 bases short and J 0 bases short, with 8 bases between. The germline V gene encodes CDR1 SGHNT and CDR2 YENEEA. The CDR3 is 14 residues long. The CDR3 loop is CASSFYRLNTEAFF. The CDR3 DNA reads TGTGCCAGCAGCTTTTACAGGTTGAACACTGAAGCTTTCTTT.

The CDR3 sequence is CASSQTWLGQGEQYF. The DNA of the CDR3 is TGCGCCAGCAGCCAAACTTGGCTAGGGCAGGGCGAGCAGTACTTC. This chain joins TRBV4-1 and TRBJ2-7; a possible D gene is TRBD1 (5 bases). CDR1 and CDR2 from the germline V gene are MGHRA and YSYEKL. The CDR3 extends over 15 amino acids. The V end lost 2 bases, the J end lost 6 bases, and 17 bases lay between the germline ends.

The rearrangement joins TRBV9 to TRBJ2-6; D tentatively reads TRBD1 or TRBD2 (6 bases each). Germline CDR1 and CDR2: SGDLS and YYNGEE. The CDR3 contains 17 residues. V was shortened by 0 bases and J by 0 bases, with 10 bases between the two germline ends. As DNA, the CDR3 is TGTGCCAGCAGCGTAGCTTGGGGGGCCTCTGGGGCCAACGTCCTGACTTTC. Protein sequence: CASSVAWGASGANVLTF.

The gene calls are TRBV18 and TRBJ1-1, with 8 bases identical to TRBD1. The CDR3 extends over 17 amino acids. The ends lost 1 base at V and 5 bases at J; junction bases unmatched: 12. The germline CDR1 and CDR2 sequences are KGHSH and LQKENI. CDR3 sequence reads: CASSPLRPGQDGTEAFF. The CDR3 DNA follows: TGTGCCAGCTCACCACTTCGTCCGGGACAGGACGGGACTGAAGCTTTCTTT.

V and J are TRBV19 and TRBJ2-7, with D uncertain. This CDR3 comprises 14 residues. Germline CDR1 reads LNHDA; CDR2 reads SQIVND (reference sequence). V lost 1 base to trimming and J lost 1 base, with 8 bases between them. Here the CDR3 DNA reads TGTGCCAGTAGTATAGGGGCGCCTTCCTACGAGCAGTACTTC. The encoded protein is CASSIGAPSYEQYF.

This clone was picked up one time. The V and J genes are TRBV19 and TRBJ2-2; D is undetermined. Trimming pared 7 bases from V and 1 base from J, leaving 10 bases between. CDR1 is LNHDA, CDR2 SQIVND, per germline (reference sequence). The CDR3 runs to 14 residues. CDR3: CASTIGRNTGELFF. For the CDR3, the DNA is TGTGCCAGTACCATCGGACGGAACACCGGGGAGCTGTTTTTT.

The V and J genes are TRBV6-2 or TRBV6-3 and TRBJ2-7; D tentatively reads TRBD1 or TRBD2 (5 bases each). CDR3 size: 15 residues. Deletions cut 6 bases from V and 3 bases from J, with 18 bases between. Per germline, CDR1 MNHEY and CDR2 SVGEGT. The CDR3 is CASSRPGTGDYEQYF. CDR3 sequence (DNA): TGTGCCAGCAGCCGCCCCGGGACGGGCGACTACGAGCAGTACTTC.